This paragraph covers one T cell receptor (beta chain) sequence. Antigen specificity is unknown. Six replicates per PBMC sample, mostly from roughly 0.45 ug of genomic DNA. The table came from immunoSEQ multiplex PCR; TCRdb's copy has only in-frame clones and leaves some out. The repertoire includes some 15,000 clones, around 75% of them detected once, and 2% to 2.5% sits in the top ten. The CDR3 consists of 14 residues. Germline V gene data show CDR1 as SGHRS and CDR2 as YFSETQ. Trimming cost V 0 bases and J 1 base, with 7 bases left between them. This entry comes from a study of neoadjuvant anti-PD-1 for oral cavity cancer. Study in general: Non-progressing patients received a fourth nivolumab dose near day 43, then surgery on days 50-56. Study results and caveats: Higher pretreatment Treg/Th17 ratios tracked higher pretreatment blood clonality.

Noted time point: after neoadjuvant nivolumab, at surgical resection. Sequencing used PBMCs, obtained after nivolumab (anti-PD-1) treatment. This chain links TRBV5-1 with TRBJ1-1, with TRBD1 as a possible D gene (6 bases). This TCR derives from a person between 35 and 79 years old with oral cavity squamous cell carcinoma. CDR3 in DNA: TGCGCCAGCAGCTTGGACAGGGCGAACACTGAAGCTTTCTTT. It encodes CASSLDRANTEAFF. Filled out from reference TRBV5-1 and TRBJ1-1, the complete variable domain reads KAGVTQTPRYLIKTRGQQVTLSCSPISGHRSVSWYQQTPGQGLQFLFEYFSETQRNKGNFPGRFSGRQFSNSRSEMNVSTLELGDSALYLCASSLDRANTEAFFGQGTRLTVV.